The rows below give T cell receptor beta chains drawn from one sample of a study of OX40 agonist ivuxolimab in advanced cancers. TCRdb's table, derived via immunoSEQ multiplex PCR, lists solely in-frame clones and lacks some. Of around 150,000 clones in the sample, about nine tenths were seen once. The sample was CD4+ or CD8+ T cells sorted from blood, taken in a trial of the OX40 agonist ivuxolimab. The receptors originated from an adult with an advanced solid tumor such as melanoma, head and neck, liver or kidney cancer. Each CDR3 is given with its conserved first and last residue. The D gene is left open where the match is weak. Expanded clones are given a class, and other clones once, few, many or no size at all.

TRBJ2-6,TRBV19,-,-,TGTGCCAGTAGTACACAGGGAACTGGGGCCAACGTCCTGACTTTC,CASSTQGTGANVLTF
TRBJ2-5,TRBV5-1,-,TRBD2,TGCGCCAGCAGCTTGGTACTAGCGGGAGGCAAGGAGACCCAGTACTTC,CASSLVLAGGKETQYF
TRBJ1-1,TRBV5-1,-,-,TGCGCCAGCAGCCTATCGACAGTCATGAACACTGAAGCTTTCTTT,CASSLSTVMNTEAFF
TRBJ2-7,TRBV19,once,-,TGTGCCAGTAGTAAGGGTGCGACTCGGAACTACGAGCAGTACTTC,CASSKGATRNYEQYF
TRBJ1-1,TRBV2,-,-,TGTGCCAGCGAAATTACCTTTGGCACTGAAGCTTTCTTT,CASEITFGTEAFF
TRBJ2-5,TRBV9,-,-,TGTGCCAGCAGCCCTACCCCTCTAGGGCAAGAGACCCAGTACTTC,CASSPTPLGQETQYF
TRBJ2-1,TRBV18,-,TRBD2,TGTGCCAGCTCACCACCCGAGGGAGGGGCCTACAATGAGCAGTTCTTC,CASSPPEGGAYNEQFF
TRBJ2-5,TRBV5-4,-,TRBD1,TGTGCCAGCAGCCTAGTAACAGGGGTTGGTGGAGAGCAGTACTTC,CASSLVTGVGGEQYF
TRBJ2-7,TRBV25-1,once,-,TGTGCCAGCAGTGTTGGAGGGGTAACCTACGAGCAGTACTTC,CASSVGGVTYEQYF
TRBJ1-2,TRBV5-6,-,TRBD1,TGTGCCAGCAGTAAGGCTGGAACCGGGACAGTCTATGGCTACACCTTC,CASSKAGTGTVYGYTF
TRBJ2-2,TRBV11-2,-,-,TGTGCCAGCAGTAGGAGCGGGTCCGCCGGGGAGCTGTTTTTT,CASSRSGSAGELFF
TRBJ2-7,TRBV28,-,TRBD1,TGTGCCAGCCCTTTGGACAGGAAAACCTACGAGCAGTACTTC,CASPLDRKTYEQYF
TRBJ1-1,TRBV5-1,-,-,TGCGCCAGCAGCCTCCAATTGGGGGGGAACACTGAAGCTTTCTTT,CASSLQLGGNTEAFF
TRBJ2-5,TRBV25-1,once,-,TGTGCCACCACTGGGGCTCAAGAGACCCAGTACTTC,CATTGAQETQYF
TRBJ1-2,TRBV6-1,once,-,TGTGCCAGCAGTGTAGGAACCAGGGAACCTTATGGCTACACCTTC,CASSVGTREPYGYTF
TRBJ2-7,TRBV6-4,-,-,TGTGCCAGCAGTTTGACAGAATCCTACGAGCAGTACTTC,CASSLTESYEQYF
TRBJ2-2,TRBV19,-,-,TGTGCCAGTAGTATAGGTGTTAGCTGGCCCGGGGAGCTGTTTTTT,CASSIGVSWPGELFF
TRBJ2-5,TRBV5-6,-,-,TGTGCCAGCAGCCTGGGTCCGGAGCTTAGCAGAGAGACCCAGTACTTC,CASSLGPELSRETQYF
TRBJ1-6,TRBV5-1,-,TRBD1,TGCGCCAGCAGCTTTTCAGGGGGTTTGGATAATTCACCCCTCCACTTT,CASSFSGGLDNSPLHF
TRBJ2-7,TRBV6-6,once,TRBD1,TGTGCCAGCACCGGACCGGACAGGGGGATGAACGAGCAGTACTTC,CASTGPDRGMNEQYF
TRBJ1-1,TRBV19,-,-,TGTGCCGCAGGGAAACGGGGAGTCGCTGAAGCTTTCTTT,CAAGKRGVAEAFF
TRBJ2-5,TRBV27,-,-,TGTGCCAGCAGTTTTGGGAGGAGGGCAGAAGAGACCCAGTACTTC,CASSFGRRAEETQYF
TRBJ1-5,TRBV6-5,-,TRBD1,TGTGCCAGCAGTGGGACAGGGGAGAGGACCCAGCATTTT,CASSGTGERTQHF
TRBJ2-7,TRBV11-3,-,-,TGTGCCAGCAGGGGCGGGGCTGGCTACGAGCAGTACTTC,CASRGGAGYEQYF
TRBJ1-1,TRBV27,-,TRBD1,TGTGCCAGCAGTTTAGACAGGGCGAACACTGAAGCTTTCTTT,CASSLDRANTEAFF
TRBJ2-7,TRBV9,-,TRBD2,TGTGCCAGCAGTGTAGCTCGACTAGCGGGAGTTCAGGAGCAGTACTTC,CASSVARLAGVQEQYF
TRBJ2-7,TRBV19,-,TRBD2,TGTGCCAGTAGTTCTACCGGGACTAGGGGTTACGAGCAGTACTTC,CASSSTGTRGYEQYF
TRBJ2-6,TRBV19,-,-,TGTGCCAGTAGTTTATCAGGGGGGGCTGGGGCCAACGTCCTGACTTTC,CASSLSGGAGANVLTF
TRBJ2-7,TRBV5-1,-,TRBD1,TGCGCCAGCAGCTCGGGACAGTCTTTCTACGAGCAGTACTTC,CASSSGQSFYEQYF
TRBJ2-1,TRBV5-1,-,TRBD2,TGCGCCAGCAGCCTGGAGACTAGCGGGGACTACAATGAGCAGTTCTTC,CASSLETSGDYNEQFF
TRBJ1-3,TRBV28,-,-,TGTGCCAGCAGTTTAGACGGATCCAAAAGATCTGGAAACACCATATATTTT,CASSLDGSKRSGNTIYF
TRBJ2-3,TRBV7-3,once,TRBD1,TGTGCCAGCAGCTTACAAGGGGACAGGGGCGGTGCAGATACGCAGTATTTT,CASSLQGDRGGADTQYF
TRBJ2-7,TRBV28,-,-,TGTGCCAGCAGTTCACAGGGCTTTTTCTACGAGCAGTACTTC,CASSSQGFFYEQYF
TRBJ2-5,TRBV12-5,few,-,TGTGCTAGTGGGACCCGAGCGTACCAAGAGACCCAGTACTTC,CASGTRAYQETQYF
TRBJ1-2,TRBV6-6,-,-,TGTGCCAGCAGTTACGAGGTTAACTATGGCTACACCTTC,CASSYEVNYGYTF
TRBJ2-2,TRBV25-1,-,TRBD1,TGTGCCAGCAACGGGAGGGGACAGGGGTCTGGTACCGGGGAGCTGTTTTTT,CASNGRGQGSGTGELFF
TRBJ2-1,TRBV5-1,-,TRBD2,TGCGCCAGCAGCCTCTCAGGACTAGCTTCCAATGAGCAGTTCTTC,CASSLSGLASNEQFF
TRBJ1-2,TRBV7-9,-,-,TGTGCCAGCAGCTTAGATCGGAAGGGGGATCGGCGTTCCGGCTACACCTTC,CASSLDRKGDRRSGYTF
TRBJ2-7,TRBV5-1,-,-,TGCGCCAGCAGCTTGGGTGTATGGCGAGCCCAAACCTACGAGCAGTACTTC,CASSLGVWRAQTYEQYF
TRBJ2-7,TRBV15,-,-,TGTGCCACCAGCAGAGTCGTACTAGGCGAACGCGAGCAGTACTTC,CATSRVVLGEREQYF
TRBJ2-3,TRBV2,once,TRBD2,TGTGCCAGCAGTAGGGCGGGAGGGCCGTCGGATACGCAGTATTTT,CASSRAGGPSDTQYF
TRBJ1-1,TRBV5-1,-,-,TGCGCCAGCAGCCAGGTCCCCAACAGGGCGGGGAGCACTGAAGCTTTCTTT,CASSQVPNRAGSTEAFF
TRBJ1-1,TRBV7-9,once,-,TGTGCCAGCAGCTTATCCCTCAGCACTGAAGCTTTCTTT,CASSLSLSTEAFF
TRBJ2-5,TRBV19,-,-,TGTGCCAGTAGTATAGGGACTACTCAAGAGACCCAGTACTTC,CASSIGTTQETQYF